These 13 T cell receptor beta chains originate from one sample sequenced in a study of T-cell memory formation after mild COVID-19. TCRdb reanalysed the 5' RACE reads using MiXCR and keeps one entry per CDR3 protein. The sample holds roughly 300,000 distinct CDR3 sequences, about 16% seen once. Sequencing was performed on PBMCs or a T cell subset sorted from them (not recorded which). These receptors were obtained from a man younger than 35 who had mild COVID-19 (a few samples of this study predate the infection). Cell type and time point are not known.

The CDR3 loop reads CASSQRGQGDTEAFF. For the CDR3, the DNA is TGTGCCAGCAGCCAAAGAGGACAGGGCGATACTGAAGCTTTCTTT. This chain uses TRBV4-2 with TRBJ1-1; TRBD1 matches at 8 bases. The length of the CDR3 is 15 residues. V shed 2 bases, J shed 5 bases, and the junction held 7 bases outside the gene matches. Germline values: CDR1 LGHNA, CDR2 YNFKEQ.

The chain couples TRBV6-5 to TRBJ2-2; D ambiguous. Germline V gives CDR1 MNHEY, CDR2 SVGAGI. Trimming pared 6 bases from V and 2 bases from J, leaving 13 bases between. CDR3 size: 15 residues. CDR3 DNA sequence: TGTGCCAGCAGCCTGGGTCCCCAAAACACCGGGGAGCTGTTTTTT. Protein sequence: CASSLGPQNTGELFF.

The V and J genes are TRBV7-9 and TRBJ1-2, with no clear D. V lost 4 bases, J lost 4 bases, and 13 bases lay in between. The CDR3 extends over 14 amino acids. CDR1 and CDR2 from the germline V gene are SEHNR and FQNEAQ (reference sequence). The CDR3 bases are TGTGCCAGCAGCTCCGCGGGGAACCCCTATGGCTACACCTTC. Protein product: CASSSAGNPYGYTF.

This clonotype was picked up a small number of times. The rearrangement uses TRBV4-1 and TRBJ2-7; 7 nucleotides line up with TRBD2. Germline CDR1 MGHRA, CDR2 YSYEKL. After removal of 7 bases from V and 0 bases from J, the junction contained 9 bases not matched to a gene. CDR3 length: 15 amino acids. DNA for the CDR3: TGCGCCAGCACCTTGGCGGGGGATTCCTCCTACGAGCAGTACTTC. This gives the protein CASTLAGDSSYEQYF.

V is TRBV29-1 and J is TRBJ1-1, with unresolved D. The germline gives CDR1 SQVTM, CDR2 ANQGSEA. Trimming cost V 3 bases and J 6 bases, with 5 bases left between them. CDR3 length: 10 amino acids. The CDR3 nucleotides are TGCAGCGTTGATTTCCCTGAAGCTTTCTTT. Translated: CSVDFPEAFF.

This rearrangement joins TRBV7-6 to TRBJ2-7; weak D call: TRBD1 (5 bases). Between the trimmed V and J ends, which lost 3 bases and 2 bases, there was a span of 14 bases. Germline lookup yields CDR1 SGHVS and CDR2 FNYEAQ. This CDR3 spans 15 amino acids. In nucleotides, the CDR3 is TGTGCCAGCAGCTTCAGGCTCCAGGGAACCTACGAGCAGTACTTC. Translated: CASSFRLQGTYEQYF. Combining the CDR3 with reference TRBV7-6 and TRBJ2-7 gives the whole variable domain GAGVSQSPRYKVTKRGQDVALRCDPISGHVSLYWYRQALGQGPEFLTYFNYEAQQDKSGLPNDRFSAERPEGSISTLTIQRTEQRDSAMYRCASSFRLQGTYEQYFGPGTRLTVT.

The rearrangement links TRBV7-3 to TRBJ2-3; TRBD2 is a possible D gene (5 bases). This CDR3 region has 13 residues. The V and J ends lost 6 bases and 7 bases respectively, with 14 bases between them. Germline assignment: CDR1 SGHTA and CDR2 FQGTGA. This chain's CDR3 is CASSLSPGNTQYF. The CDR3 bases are TGTGCCAGCAGTTTGAGTCCGGGAAATACGCAGTATTTT.

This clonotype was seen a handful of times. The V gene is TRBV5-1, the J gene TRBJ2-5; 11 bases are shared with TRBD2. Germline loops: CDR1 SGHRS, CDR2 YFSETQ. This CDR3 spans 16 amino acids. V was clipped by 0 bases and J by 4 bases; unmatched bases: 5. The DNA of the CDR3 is TGCGCCAGCAGCTTGGCCCGTCTAGCGGGGGGAGAGACCCAGTACTTC. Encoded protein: CASSLARLAGGETQYF.

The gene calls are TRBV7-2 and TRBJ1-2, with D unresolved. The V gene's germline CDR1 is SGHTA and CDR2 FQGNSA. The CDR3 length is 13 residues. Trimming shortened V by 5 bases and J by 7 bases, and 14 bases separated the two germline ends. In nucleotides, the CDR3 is TGTGCCAGCAGCCCCTTTAGGGATGGTGGCTACACCTTC. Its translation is CASSPFRDGGYTF.

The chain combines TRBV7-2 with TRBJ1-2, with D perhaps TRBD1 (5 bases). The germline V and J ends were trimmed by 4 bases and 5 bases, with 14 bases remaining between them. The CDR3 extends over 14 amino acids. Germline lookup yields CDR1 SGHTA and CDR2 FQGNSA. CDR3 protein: CASSSPLEGYGYTF. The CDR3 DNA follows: TGTGCCAGCAGCTCTCCGTTGGAGGGGTATGGCTACACCTTC.

The CDR3 protein is CASTSTAGANVLTF. CDR3 DNA sequence: TGTGCCAGCACCTCCACAGCGGGGGCCAACGTCCTGACTTTC. The J gene is TRBJ2-6, the V gene TRBV12-3 or TRBV12-4; D is ambiguous. This CDR3 is built from 14 residues. V lost 7 bases and J lost 4, with 11 bases in between.

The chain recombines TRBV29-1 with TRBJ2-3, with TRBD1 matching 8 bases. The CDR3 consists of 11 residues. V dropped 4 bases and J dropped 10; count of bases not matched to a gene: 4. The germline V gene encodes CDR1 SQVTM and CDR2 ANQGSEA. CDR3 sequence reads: CSVGTGSAQYF. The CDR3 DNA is TGCAGCGTTGGGACAGGGTCGGCGCAGTATTTT.

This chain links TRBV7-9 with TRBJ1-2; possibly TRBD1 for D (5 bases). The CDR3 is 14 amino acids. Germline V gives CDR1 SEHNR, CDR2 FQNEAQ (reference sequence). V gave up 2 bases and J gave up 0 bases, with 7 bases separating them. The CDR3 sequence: CASSLPGANYGYTF. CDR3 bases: TGTGCCAGCAGCTTACCGGGGGCTAACTATGGCTACACCTTC.